Below, 19 T cell receptor beta chains from the same sample are listed, as sequenced in a study of blood T cell repertoires in COVID-19. Produced via immunoSEQ multiplex PCR; TCRdb's table is partial and in-frame only. The data show 180,000 or so clones, with roughly 81% seen just once and 10% to 15% held by the top ten. Sequencing was performed on peripheral blood. These receptors were obtained from a woman of 80 years or more with COVID-19, enrolled during active disease.

The V and J genes are TRBV2 and TRBJ2-2, with a weak D call TRBD1 (5 bases). The CDR3 sequence is 13 residues long. CDR1 and CDR2 from the germline V gene are SNHLY and FYNNEI. The V and J ends lost 7 bases and 6 bases respectively, with 12 bases between them. In DNA form, the CDR3 reads TGTGCCAGCACCAGGGAAAAAGCCGGGGAGCTGTTTTTT. Residues: CASTREKAGELFF.

This clone occurred once. V usage is TRBV6-5 and J usage is TRBJ1-5; 7 bases align to TRBD1. Germline CDR1 is MNHEY and CDR2 is SVGAGI. V lost 6 bases to trimming and J lost 5 bases; unmatched junction nucleotides: 4. The CDR3 contains 13 residues. The CDR3 sequence: CASRGQPYQPQHF. CDR3 nucleotides: TGTGCCAGCAGGGGACAGCCCTATCAGCCCCAGCATTTT.

V gene TRBV5-1 combines with J gene TRBJ2-5, with a possible D match to TRBD1 (6 bases). The germline V gene has CDR1 SGHRS and CDR2 YFSETQ. V was trimmed by 3 bases and J by 2 bases, leaving 14 bases between them. The CDR3 has 15 amino acids. The CDR3 nucleotides are TGCGCCAGCAGCTCCCTGGACAGCTCTCAAGAGACCCAGTACTTC. Protein: CASSSLDSSQETQYF.

The J gene is TRBJ1-3, the V gene TRBV10-3, with D maybe TRBD1 (6 bases). V was cut by 5 bases and J by 3 bases, with 8 bases left in between. The length of the CDR3 is 13 residues. Germline-derived CDR1 and CDR2 are ENHRY and SYGVKD. The CDR3 spells CAISRTDGNTIYF. CDR3 in DNA: TGTGCCATCAGTAGGACAGATGGAAACACCATATATTTT.

The chain uses TRBV7-9 and TRBJ1-5, with D perhaps matching TRBD1 (5 bases). The length of the CDR3 is 14 residues. Per germline, CDR1 SEHNR and CDR2 FQNEAQ (reference sequence). V lost 5 bases and J 5 bases, leaving 13 bases between the germline ends. CDR3 region: CASSQTADDQPQHF. DNA of the CDR3: TGTGCCAGCAGCCAGACAGCCGACGATCAGCCCCAGCATTTT.

The genes are TRBV11-3 and TRBJ2-3, with 9 bases lining up with TRBD2. CDR1 and CDR2 from the germline V gene are SGHNT and YENEEA. The CDR3 covers 14 residues. V dropped 3 bases and J dropped 4; count of bases not matched to a gene: 2. The DNA for the CDR3 is TGTGCCAGCAGCTTGGGACTAGCCGCAGATACGCAGTATTTT. Encoded protein: CASSLGLAADTQYF.

The V and J genes are TRBV3-1 (or the pseudogene TRBV3-2) and TRBJ1-2, with D hard to call. The CDR3 is 13 amino acids. CDR1 is LGHDT and CDR2 is YNNKEL in the germline V gene (reference sequence). V shed 2 bases and J shed 7 bases, with 11 bases lying between them. The CDR3 DNA follows: TGTGCCAGCAGCCAACGAGGGATTTCTGGCTACACCTTC. It yields the protein CASSQRGISGYTF.

The chain couples TRBV12-3 or TRBV12-4 to TRBJ1-1; the D is unclear. CDR3 length: 13 residues. Trimming pared 8 bases from V and 4 bases from J, leaving 14 bases between. The CDR3 nucleotides read TGTGCCAGCCGAAGGGAGAGAGGCACTGAAGCTTTCTTT. Protein sequence: CASRRERGTEAFF.

The V gene is TRBV19, the J gene TRBJ2-5; D unresolved. Germline CDR1 and CDR2: LNHDA and SQIVND (reference sequence). The CDR3 length is 13 residues. V dropped 0 bases and J dropped 4 bases, with 6 bases sitting between them. DNA for the CDR3: TGTGCCAGTAGTATAGAGCCGGGAGAGACCCAGTACTTC. It yields the protein CASSIEPGETQYF.

The chain uses TRBV29-1 and TRBJ2-2; 8 bases fit TRBD2. CDR1 is SQVTM and CDR2 is ANQGSEA in the germline V gene. V trimming: 6 bases; J trimming: 0 bases; junction bases outside the gene matches: 6. This CDR3 is built from 15 residues. CDR3 DNA sequence: TGCAGCGTCCGAGCGGGAGAGGCGAACACCGGGGAGCTGTTTTTT. Amino acids: CSVRAGEANTGELFF.

This clone was observed a few times. The chain uses TRBV18 and TRBJ1-1; D might be TRBD1 (6 bases). The germline V gene has CDR1 KGHSH and CDR2 LQKENI. There are 13 residues in the CDR3. Trimming removed 6 bases at V and 7 bases at J, with 15 bases between. CDR3 protein: CASSAGVSSEAFF. CDR3 sequence (DNA): TGTGCCAGCTCGGCAGGGGTTAGTAGTGAAGCTTTCTTT. The full variable domain, rest sourced from reference TRBV18 and TRBJ1-1, is NAGVMQNPRHLVRRRGQEARLRCSPMKGHSHVYWYRQLPEEGLKFMVYLQKENIIDESGMPKERFSAEFPKEGPSILRIQQVVRGDSAAYFCASSAGVSSEAFFGQGTRLTVV.

V usage is TRBV5-6 and J usage is TRBJ1-1, with 8 bases matching TRBD1. The trim removed 2 bases at V and 7 bases at J, leaving 4 bases unmatched. Looked up from germline, CDR1 is SGHDT and CDR2 is YYEEEE. The CDR3 spans 13 residues. In nucleotides, the CDR3 is TGTGCCAGCAGCTTAAGACAGGGGAGTGAAGCTTTCTTT. Its translation: CASSLRQGSEAFF.

This chain uses TRBV5-1 with TRBJ2-6; a weak D match, TRBD2 (5 bases). The germline CDR1 and CDR2 sequences are SGHRS and YFSETQ. The germline V and J ends were trimmed by 4 bases and 4 bases, with 18 bases remaining between them. The CDR3 consists of 17 residues. The CDR3 DNA sequence: TGCGCCAGCAGCGCTGGATTCCTAGCAGGCGGGGCCAACGTCCTGACTTTC. Its translation is CASSAGFLAGGANVLTF.

The V gene is TRBV27, the J gene TRBJ2-1; TRBD2 might be the D (5 bases). The germline CDR1 and CDR2 sequences are MNHEY and SMNVEV (reference sequence). The V and J ends lost 5 bases and 6 bases respectively, with 11 bases between them. This CDR3 comprises 13 residues. DNA for the CDR3: TGTGCCAGCAGTCCCAATAGCGTCAATGAGCAGTTCTTC. Its translation is CASSPNSVNEQFF.

This chain uses TRBV24-1 with TRBJ2-7, with TRBD1 as a possible D gene (5 bases). Germline V gene lookup returns CDR1 KGHDR and CDR2 SFDVKD. The CDR3 is 14 amino acids. V lost 5 bases to trimming and J lost 2 bases, with 12 bases between them. The CDR3 reads CATSVADRPYEQYF. As DNA, the CDR3 is TGTGCCACCAGTGTAGCAGACAGACCCTACGAGCAGTACTTC.

The gene calls are TRBV27 and TRBJ2-2; tentatively, D is TRBD1 (6 bases). V was trimmed by 6 bases and J by 6 bases, leaving 14 bases between them. This CDR3 has 14 amino acids. Germline CDR1 and CDR2: MNHEY and SMNVEV (reference sequence). The CDR3, as DNA: TGTGCCAGCAGCCTAGGGGCAGGGGCCGGGGAGCTGTTTTTT. This translates into CASSLGAGAGELFF.

The genes are TRBV11-2 and TRBJ2-7, with 9 bases identical to TRBD2. The CDR3 length is 17 residues. The germline gives CDR1 SGHAT, CDR2 FQNNGV. J lost 1 base, V lost 0 bases, and 7 bases had no gene match. CDR3 in amino acids: CASSLDHGLAGSYEQYF. CDR3 DNA sequence: TGTGCCAGCAGCTTAGACCATGGGCTAGCGGGGTCCTACGAGCAGTACTTC.

This chain uses TRBV5-1 with TRBJ2-1; 7 positions agree with TRBD1. Per germline, CDR1 SGHRS and CDR2 YFSETQ. The CDR3 is made up of 16 amino acids. Unmatched junction bases numbered 5, after V lost 2 bases and J lost 0 bases. The CDR3 nucleotides are TGCGCCAGCAGCTTAATGGGGGACAGCTCCTACAATGAGCAGTTCTTC. Amino acids: CASSLMGDSSYNEQFF.

This chain joins TRBV6-6 and TRBJ1-1; 7 nucleotides agree with TRBD1. Germline V gene lookup returns CDR1 MNHNY and CDR2 SVGAGI (reference sequence). The ends lost 5 bases at V and 1 base at J; junction bases unmatched: 4. The length of the CDR3 is 14 residues. This CDR3 reads CASSGDRANTEAFF. The CDR3 bases are TGTGCCAGCAGTGGCGACAGGGCGAACACTGAAGCTTTCTTT.